A single sample gave rise to the 25 T cell receptor beta chains below, sequenced in a study of Tregs in tolerant kidney transplant recipients. The method was immunoSEQ multiplex PCR; TCRdb's version includes in-frame clones alone and lacks a portion of them. The sample table includes about 48,000 clones. The specimen comprised CD4+ T cells from blood, sampled before the transplant. The origin of the receptors is a human donor who received a combined kidney and bone marrow transplant.

A note on this clone: The sequenced fragment ends 3 residues before the CDR3 boundary, so the rest is inferred from the germline J gene. V is TRBV18 and J is TRBJ1-3; D gene unclear. CDR1 KGHSH and CDR2 LQKENI come from the germline V gene. The CDR3 length is 15 residues. V lost 0 bases, J lost 0 bases, and 6 bases lay in between. The sequenced part of the CDR3 DNA is TGTGCCAGCTCACCACCGAACAGCTCTGGAAACACC. This sequence encodes CASSPPNSSGNT. The whole CDR3 protein reads CASSPPNSSGNTIYF.

With regard to this clone: Coverage ceases 3 residues before the CDR3 finishes, and the germline J gene fills in the end. V and J are TRBV7-9 and TRBJ2-4; D gene uncertain. The CDR3 is 14 residues long. Germline V lookup: CDR1 SEHNR, CDR2 FQNEAQ (reference sequence). The ends were cut back, 4 bases at V and 5 bases at J, with 12 bases in the middle. Incomplete CDR3 DNA: TGTGCCAGCAGCTCCCCCCCCGAGGAAAACATT. Its translation: CASSSPPEENI. The whole CDR3 is CASSSPPEENIQYF.

About this clone itself: The CDR3 end lies 3 residues beyond the end of the read and is filled in from the germline J gene. The V gene is TRBV18, the J gene TRBJ1-4; 7 bases agree with TRBD1. With V trimmed by 3 bases and J by 0 bases, 10 bases remained unmatched. Germline assignment: CDR1 KGHSH and CDR2 LQKENI. This CDR3 is built from 18 residues. CDR3 residues: CASSPATGSPATNEKLFF. The sequenced CDR3 bases are TGTGCCAGCTCACCGGCGACAGGGAGTCCTGCAACTAATGAAAAA.

As concerns this clone: Read sequence stops 3 residues before the CDR3 end, and the germline J gene provides the missing end. The rearrangement links TRBV20-1 to TRBJ2-6; D call uncertain. The CDR3 covers 16 residues. The V and J ends lost 1 base and 0 bases respectively, with 10 bases between them. The germline CDR1 and CDR2 sequences are DFQATT and SNEGSKA (reference sequence). The CDR3 reads CSARVSGFSGANVLTF. The CDR3 bases that were read are TGCAGTGCTAGAGTATCGGGTTTCTCTGGGGCCAACGTC.

Regarding this clone: Read sequence stops 3 residues before the CDR3 end, and the germline J gene provides the missing end. The chain employs TRBV30 and TRBJ1-3; D unresolved. The CDR3 length is 15 residues. Germline CDR1 and CDR2: GTSNPN and SVGIG (reference sequence). Trimming took off 0 bases at V and 0 bases at J, with 9 bases between the two ends. The DNA read from the CDR3 is TGTGCCTGGAGTGTACCCAGGCCCTCTGGAAACACC. Translation gives CAWSVPRPSGNT. The full CDR3 sequence reads CAWSVPRPSGNTIYF.

Points on this clone: With the read ending 3 residues before the CDR3 end, the germline J gene is used to fill in that end. The chain employs TRBV7-8 and TRBJ1-1; tentative D call: TRBD1 (6 bases). The CDR3 extends over 17 amino acids. Germline V gene lookup returns CDR1 SGHVS and CDR2 FQNEAQ. V was trimmed by 2 bases and J by 0 bases, leaving 16 bases between them. The sequenced part of the CDR3 DNA is TGTGCCAGCAGCTTACTTGGGGGGGGGCGAATGAACACTGAA. This codes for CASSLLGGGRMNTE. The entire CDR3 reads CASSLLGGGRMNTEAFF.

Points on this clone: The read ends 3 residues early relative to the CDR3; the germline J gene fills the gap. The rearrangement links TRBV20-1 to TRBJ2-7, with a weak D call TRBD2 (6 bases). Trimming removed 5 bases from V and 0 bases from J, with 11 bases in between. Germline V gives CDR1 DFQATT, CDR2 SNEGSKA (reference sequence). The CDR3 is made up of 13 amino acids. CDR3 amino acids: CSAPRDFSYEQYF. The sequenced CDR3 bases are TGCAGTGCTCCACGGGACTTCTCCTACGAG.

The CDR3 bases that were read are TGTGCCAGCAGCTACGGACAAGTCCACGAG. It translates to CASSYGQVHE. The entire CDR3 protein is CASSYGQVHEQYF. The chain links TRBV7-9 to TRBJ2-7; D may be TRBD1 (5 bases). The read ends 3 residues shy of where the CDR3 ends; the end is completed using the germline J gene. This CDR3 has 13 amino acids. V lost 4 bases to trimming and J lost 5 bases, with 12 bases between them. Germline CDR1 SEHNR, CDR2 FQNEAQ (reference sequence).

In the case of this clone: The sequence runs out 3 residues before the end of the CDR3; the remainder is reconstructed from the germline J gene. The chain carries TRBV20-1 and TRBJ2-5, with 13 positions matching TRBD2. J lost 4 bases, V lost 6 bases, and 8 bases had no gene match. This CDR3 is built from 15 residues. Germline loops: CDR1 DFQATT, CDR2 SNEGSKA (reference sequence). The part of the CDR3 DNA that was read is TGCAGTGCAACCGGACTAGCGGGAGTTCCAGAGACC. Residues: CSATGLAGVPET. The CDR3, in full, reads CSATGLAGVPETQYF.

Note on this clone: The CDR3 end lies 3 residues beyond the end of the read and is filled in from the germline J gene. The chain joins TRBV6-2 or TRBV6-3 to TRBJ2-1; 8 positions match TRBD2. The CDR3 contains 14 residues. Germline-derived CDR1 and CDR2 are MNHEY and SVGEGT. The trim removed 2 bases at V and 7 bases at J, leaving 4 bases unmatched. Incomplete CDR3 DNA: TGTGCCAGCAGTTACCCTGGCGGGAGGAATGAG. Translated, it gives CASSYPGGRNE. The full CDR3 protein reads CASSYPGGRNEQFF.

To note about this clone: The sequence runs out 3 residues before the end of the CDR3; the remainder is reconstructed from the germline J gene. The rearrangement uses TRBV2 and TRBJ2-7; D unclear. This CDR3 spans 11 amino acids. With 5 bases removed from V and 6 bases from J, the gap between germline ends came to 8 bases. CDR1 and CDR2 from the germline V gene are SNHLY and FYNNEI. CDR3 in amino acids: CASSLQREQYF. The CDR3 DNA, read in part, is TGTGCCAGCAGTCTTCAGCGCGAG.

The DNA read from the CDR3 is TGCAGTGCTAGATCCCCGGACAGTACTCAAGAGACC. Amino acid sequence: CSARSPDSTQET. The entire CDR3 protein reads CSARSPDSTQETQYF. The chain has TRBV20-1 and TRBJ2-5; tentative D call: TRBD1 (6 bases). The read finishes 3 residues shy of the CDR3 end, and the germline J gene is used to complete it. The germline gives CDR1 DFQATT, CDR2 SNEGSKA (reference sequence). V lost 2 bases, J lost 2 bases, and 15 bases lay in between. The CDR3 is 15 amino acids.

Points on this clone: Read sequence stops 3 residues before the CDR3 end, and the germline J gene provides the missing end. This sequence joins TRBV2 and TRBJ2-2; perhaps TRBD2 as D (6 bases). This CDR3 is 15 amino acids long. V lost 2 bases and J lost 1, with 8 bases in between. Germline CDR1 and CDR2: SNHLY and FYNNEI. The sequenced CDR3 bases are TGTGCCAGCAGTGAAAGAGCGGGGAACACCGGGGAG. This gives the protein CASSERAGNTGE. The whole CDR3 sequence is CASSERAGNTGELFF.

As for this clone: The sequence runs out 3 residues before the end of the CDR3; the remainder is reconstructed from the germline J gene. The chain uses TRBV7-9 and TRBJ1-6, with D tentatively TRBD1 (5 bases). The CDR3 spans 13 residues. Trimming removed 5 bases from V and 9 bases from J, with 11 bases in between. Germline CDR1 reads SEHNR; CDR2 reads FQNEAQ (reference sequence). The sequenced CDR3 bases are TGTGCCAGCAGCGCCAGGGAGGTTTCACCC. As protein: CASSAREVSP. The entire CDR3 sequence reads CASSAREVSPLHF.

Remarks on this clone: The missing CDR3 end, 3 residues past where the read stops, is filled in from the germline J gene. The chain links TRBV18 to TRBJ1-5, with 7 nucleotides matching TRBD1. With V trimmed by 3 bases and J by 1 base, 6 bases remained unmatched. Germline-derived CDR1 and CDR2 are KGHSH and LQKENI. The CDR3 is 16 amino acids. CDR3 sequence reads: CASSPDRPRSNQPQHF. The sequenced CDR3 bases are TGTGCCAGCTCACCGGACAGGCCAAGGAGCAATCAGCCC. The whole variable domain, filled in from reference TRBV18 and TRBJ1-5, reads NAGVMQNPRHLVRRRGQEARLRCSPMKGHSHVYWYRQLPEEGLKFMVYLQKENIIDESGMPKERFSAEFPKEGPSILRIQQVVRGDSAAYFCASSPDRPRSNQPQHFGDGTRLSIL.

Partial CDR3 DNA: TGTGCCAGTAGTATCCCCGCAGGACTTCTCTATGGC. Translated, it gives CASSIPAGLLYG. The entire CDR3 protein reads CASSIPAGLLYGYTF. The chain has TRBV19 and TRBJ1-2; unclear D gene. The CDR3 end is not reached by the read, which stops 3 residues before it; the germline J gene fills it in. V was trimmed by 3 bases and J by 4 bases, leaving 15 bases between them. Germline CDR1 LNHDA, CDR2 SQIVND (reference sequence). This CDR3 has 15 amino acids.

As to this clone: With the read ending 3 residues before the CDR3 end, the germline J gene is used to fill in that end. The chain carries TRBV7-2 and TRBJ2-1, with 7 bases lining up with TRBD1. The CDR3 loop spans 15 amino acids. Germline values: CDR1 SGHTA, CDR2 FQGNSA. The trim removed 1 base at V and 8 bases at J, leaving 8 bases unmatched. The chain's CDR3 is CASSLGGTEAYEQFF. CDR3 DNA, as far as it was read: TGTGCCAGCAGCTTAGGAGGGACAGAGGCTTATGAG.

About this clone itself: The read stops 3 residues short of the end of the CDR3; the missing end is completed from the germline J gene. The rearrangement uses TRBV19 and TRBJ2-7, with D possibly being TRBD1 (7 bases). The length of the CDR3 is 15 residues. V was clipped by 3 bases and J by 3 bases, with 15 bases between them. The germline gives CDR1 LNHDA, CDR2 SQIVND (reference sequence). The covered CDR3 bases are TGTGCCAGTAGTATTGAGGAGGGGGCGAACTACGAG. This gives the protein CASSIEEGANYE. The full CDR3 is CASSIEEGANYEQYF.

Points on this clone: The read stops 3 residues short of the end of the CDR3; the missing end is completed from the germline J gene. The V and J genes are TRBV5-4 and TRBJ2-5; TRBD2 agrees at 11 bases. The length of the CDR3 is 15 residues. Germline V CDR1 and CDR2: SGHNT, YYREEE (reference sequence). J gave up 1 base and V 4 bases, and 3 bases lay outside the gene matches. The sequenced CDR3 bases are TGTGCCAGCAGCAGTAGCGGGAGGGCCCAAGAGACC. It is translated as CASSSSGRAQET. The whole CDR3 is CASSSSGRAQETQYF.

With respect to this clone: The observed sequence ends 3 residues before the CDR3 terminus, with the missing tail filled in from the germline J gene. The rearrangement links TRBV7-6 to TRBJ2-1; TRBD2 might be the D (5 bases). Trimming removed 5 bases at V and 7 bases at J, with 15 bases between. This CDR3 has 14 residues. CDR1 and CDR2 (germline): SGHVS, FNYEAQ. Incomplete CDR3 DNA: TGTGCCAGCAGCCCCCCACGGGGAAAGAATGAG. Residues: CASSPPRGKNE. The entire CDR3 sequence reads CASSPPRGKNEQFF.

Concerning this clone itself: The CDR3 end falls 3 residues outside the read, so it is completed with the germline J gene. This chain connects TRBV5-1 to TRBJ2-2; D is possibly TRBD1 (6 bases). The CDR3 length is 16 residues. Germline CDR1 is SGHRS and CDR2 is YFSETQ. Trimming removed 0 bases at V and 6 bases at J, with 15 bases between. CDR3 region: CASSLAVTGQSGELFF. The sequenced part of the CDR3 DNA is TGCGCCAGCAGCTTGGCCGTCACAGGGCAGTCCGGGGAG.

With respect to this clone: The read comes to an end 3 residues before the CDR3 does, leaving the germline J gene to fill in the end. The chain links TRBV5-1 to TRBJ2-7; TRBD1 matches 8 bases. The CDR3 runs 14 residues. Germline CDR1 SGHRS, CDR2 YFSETQ. V shed 4 bases, J shed 0 bases, and the junction held 3 bases outside the gene matches. The sequenced part of the CDR3 DNA is TGCGCCAGCAGCCCGACAGGGGCCTCCTACGAG. This sequence encodes CASSPTGASYE. The whole CDR3 protein reads CASSPTGASYEQYF.

On this clone itself: The CDR3 end lies 3 residues beyond the end of the read and is filled in from the germline J gene. The chain combines TRBV10-3 with TRBJ2-5; 12 bases agree with TRBD1. J gave up 5 bases and V 5 bases, and 6 bases lay outside the gene matches. Per the germline V gene, CDR1 is ENHRY and CDR2 is SYGVKD. CDR3 length: 15 residues. The CDR3 bases that were read are TGTGCCATCAGTCGGGACAGGGGGCCTGGGGAGACC. Translated: CAISRDRGPGET. The full-length CDR3 reads as CAISRDRGPGETQYF.

For this clone: Coverage ceases 3 residues before the CDR3 finishes, and the germline J gene fills in the end. The chain recombines TRBV19 with TRBJ2-3; 10 nucleotides match TRBD2. The CDR3 sequence is 15 residues long. Germline trimming cut 5 bases from V and 5 bases from J; bases unmatched to any gene: 7. Germline loops: CDR1 LNHDA, CDR2 SQIVND (reference sequence). Incomplete CDR3 DNA: TGTGCCAGTAGTCAGACTAGCGGGCAGGGAGATACG. Its translation is CASSQTSGQGDT. The CDR3, in full, reads CASSQTSGQGDTQYF.

About this clone: The read is 3 residues too short to cover the CDR3 end, so that end is filled in from the germline J gene. The chain carries TRBV20-1 and TRBJ2-3; possibly TRBD2 for D (6 bases). Germline lookup yields CDR1 DFQATT and CDR2 SNEGSKA (reference sequence). This CDR3 is 16 amino acids long. V lost 4 bases, J lost 4 bases, and 21 bases lay in between. The chain's CDR3 is CSAKALTSYSADTQYF. The part of the CDR3 DNA that was read is TGCAGTGCTAAAGCCTTAACTAGCTATTCGGCAGATACG.